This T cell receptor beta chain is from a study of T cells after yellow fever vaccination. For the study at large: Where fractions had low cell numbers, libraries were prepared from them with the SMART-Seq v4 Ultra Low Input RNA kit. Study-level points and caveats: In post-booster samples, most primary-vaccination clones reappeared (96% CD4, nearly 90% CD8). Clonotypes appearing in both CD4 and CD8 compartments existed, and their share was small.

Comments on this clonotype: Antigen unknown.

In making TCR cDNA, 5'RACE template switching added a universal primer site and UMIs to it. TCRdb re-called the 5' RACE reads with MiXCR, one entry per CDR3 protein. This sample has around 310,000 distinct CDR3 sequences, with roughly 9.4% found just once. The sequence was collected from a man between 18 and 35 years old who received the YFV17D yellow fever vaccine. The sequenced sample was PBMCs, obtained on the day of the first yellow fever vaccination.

This CDR3 is CASSLHRVEIQQETQYF. CDR3 coding DNA: TGTGCCAGCAGCCTACACAGGGTCGAGATTCAGCAAGAGACCCAGTACTTC. The rearrangement joins TRBV4-2 to TRBJ2-5, with D maybe TRBD1 (6 bases). The CDR3 extends over 17 amino acids. Trimming took off 4 bases at V and 2 bases at J, with 20 bases between the two ends. Germline CDR1 LGHNA, CDR2 YNFKEQ.